This T cell receptor (beta chain) is from a study of T cell responses to AZD1222 COVID-19 vaccine. For the study at large: The analysis combined second doses at about 4 or about 12 weeks.

CDR3 length: 15 residues. The V gene lost 5 bases and the J gene lost 1 base, with 12 bases spanning the gap. Per germline, CDR1 SGHVS and CDR2 FQNEAQ. This clone was found a few times. TCRdb's table, derived via immunoSEQ multiplex PCR, lists solely in-frame clones and lacks some. Altogether about 120,000 clones are present, roughly 87% being singletons, with the ten largest covering roughly 8%. The sample consisted of peripheral blood, taken on day 0 of AZD1222 vaccination. This TCR was recovered from an adult in good health. The chain has TRBV7-8 and TRBJ1-5, with a possible D match to TRBD1 (5 bases). CDR3 amino acids: CASSPPWGSNQPQHF. The CDR3 DNA is TGTGCCAGCAGCCCCCCATGGGGGAGCAATCAGCCCCAGCATTTT.